This TCR beta chain was found in a study of CD8 T cells in ankylosing spondylitis. Making the TCR beta libraries involved quantitative 5'-RACE with molecular barcodes. TCRdb reanalysed the 5' RACE reads using MiXCR and keeps one entry per CDR3 protein. The sample comprises a few hundred thousand distinct CDR3 sequences, 9.5% to 12% of which are singletons, and around 6.5% rests with the top ten. This clonotype was counted ten times or more. What it recognizes is unknown. Whole-study findings and limits: CD8+ disease-linked clones were present at relatively low frequencies in blood. Some of the motif variants had earlier been found in reactive arthritis patients' fluid and blood.

CDR1 and CDR2 from the germline V gene are WNHNN and SYGVQD (reference sequence). V dropped 3 bases and J dropped 3 bases, with 7 bases sitting between them. The CDR3 runs 13 residues. The sequence was obtained from a male donor with ankylosing spondylitis or in good health (not recorded which). Sequencing used blood, either unsorted or a sorted T cell fraction (not recorded which). V is TRBV10-1 and J is TRBJ2-3, with D unclear. CDR3 sequence reads: CASSDGLTDTQYF. CDR3 nucleotide sequence: TGCGCCAGCAGTGACGGCCTGACAGATACGCAGTATTTT.